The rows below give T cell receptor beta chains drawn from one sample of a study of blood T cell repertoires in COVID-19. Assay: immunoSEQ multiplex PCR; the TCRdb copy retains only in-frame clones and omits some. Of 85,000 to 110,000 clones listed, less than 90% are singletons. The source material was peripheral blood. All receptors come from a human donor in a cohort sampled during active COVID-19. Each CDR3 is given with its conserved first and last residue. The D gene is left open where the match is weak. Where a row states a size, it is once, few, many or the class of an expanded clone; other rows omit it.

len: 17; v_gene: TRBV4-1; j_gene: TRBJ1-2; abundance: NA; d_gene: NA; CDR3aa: CASSLSPVQGILHGYTF; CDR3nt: TGCGCCAGCAGCCTTTCTCCAGTCCAGGGGATCCTCCATGGCTACACCTTC
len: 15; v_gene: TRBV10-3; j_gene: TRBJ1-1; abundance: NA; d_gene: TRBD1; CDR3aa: CAIRKTGFTDTEAFF; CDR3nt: TGTGCCATCAGGAAGACAGGGTTTACGGACACTGAAGCTTTCTTT
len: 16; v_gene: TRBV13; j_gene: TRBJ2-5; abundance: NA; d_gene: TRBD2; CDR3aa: CASSSRDSGRRETQYF; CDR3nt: TGTGCCAGCAGCTCCCGTGATAGCGGGAGACGGGAGACCCAGTACTTC
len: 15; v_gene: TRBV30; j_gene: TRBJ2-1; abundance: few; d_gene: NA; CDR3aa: CAWSNRGAPYNEQFF; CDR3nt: TGTGCCTGGAGTAATCGGGGGGCGCCCTACAATGAGCAGTTCTTC
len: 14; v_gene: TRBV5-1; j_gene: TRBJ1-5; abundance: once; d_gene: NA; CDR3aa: CASSLSPGVQPQHF; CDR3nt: TGCGCCAGCAGCCTCTCTCCGGGAGTTCAGCCCCAGCATTTT
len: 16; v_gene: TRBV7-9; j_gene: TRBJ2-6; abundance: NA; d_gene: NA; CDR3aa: CASSPRWGLGANVLTF; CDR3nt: TGTGCCAGCAGCCCCAGGTGGGGGCTTGGGGCCAACGTCCTGACTTTC
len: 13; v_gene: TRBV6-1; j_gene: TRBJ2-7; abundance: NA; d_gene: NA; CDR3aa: CASSEAGLYEQYF; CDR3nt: TGTGCCAGCAGTGAAGCGGGGCTATACGAGCAGTACTTC
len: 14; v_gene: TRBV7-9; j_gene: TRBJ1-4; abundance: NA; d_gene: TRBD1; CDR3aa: CASKRTGMKEKLFF; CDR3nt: TGTGCCAGCAAAAGGACAGGAATGAAAGAAAAACTGTTTTTT
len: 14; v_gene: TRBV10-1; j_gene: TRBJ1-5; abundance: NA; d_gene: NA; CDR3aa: CASLNQRGDQPQHF; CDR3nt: TGCGCCAGCCTAAATCAAAGGGGTGATCAGCCCCAGCATTTT
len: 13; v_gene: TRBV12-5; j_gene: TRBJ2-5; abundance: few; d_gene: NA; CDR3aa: CASGLVGGETQYF; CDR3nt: TGTGCTAGTGGTTTGGTGGGCGGGGAGACCCAGTACTTC
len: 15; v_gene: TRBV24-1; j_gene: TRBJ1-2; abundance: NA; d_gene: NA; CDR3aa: CATSPGHHYGYGYTF; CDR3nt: TGTGCCACCAGTCCAGGACACCATTACGGCTATGGCTACACCTTC
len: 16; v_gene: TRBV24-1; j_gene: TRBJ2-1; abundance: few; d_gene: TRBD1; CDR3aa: CATSDEDRGPYNEQFF; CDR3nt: TGTGCCACCAGTGATGAAGACAGGGGTCCCTACAATGAGCAGTTCTTC
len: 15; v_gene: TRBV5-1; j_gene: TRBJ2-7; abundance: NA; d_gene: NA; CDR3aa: CASSKGVQGPYEQYF; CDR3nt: TGCGCCAGCAGCAAGGGGGTGCAGGGCCCCTACGAGCAGTACTTC
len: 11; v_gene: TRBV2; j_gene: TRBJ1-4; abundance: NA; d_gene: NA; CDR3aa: CASSLGQPSFF; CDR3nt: TGTGCCAGCAGTCTAGGACAGCCATCGTTTTTT
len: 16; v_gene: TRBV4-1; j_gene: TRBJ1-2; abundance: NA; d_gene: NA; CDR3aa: CASSQVLRDLASGYTF; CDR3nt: TGCGCCAGCAGCCAAGTTCTCCGGGACTTAGCGTCCGGCTACACCTTC
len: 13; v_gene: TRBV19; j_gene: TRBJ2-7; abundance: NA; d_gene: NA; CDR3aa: CASSIRVSHEQYF; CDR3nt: TGTGCCAGTAGTATCAGGGTATCCCACGAGCAGTACTTC
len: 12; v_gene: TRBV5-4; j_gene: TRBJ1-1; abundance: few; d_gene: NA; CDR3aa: CASSSPLREAFF; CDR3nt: TGTGCCAGCAGCTCCCCACTGAGGGAAGCTTTCTTT
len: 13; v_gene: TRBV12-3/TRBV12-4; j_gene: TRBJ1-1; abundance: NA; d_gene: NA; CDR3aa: CASTAISGVEAFF; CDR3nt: TGTGCCAGCACTGCTATTTCGGGGGTTGAAGCTTTCTTT
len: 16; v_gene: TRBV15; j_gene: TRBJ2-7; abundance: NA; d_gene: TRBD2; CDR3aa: CATSRDLGTRRDEQYF; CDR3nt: TGTGCCACCAGCAGAGATCTCGGGACTAGGAGGGACGAGCAGTACTTC
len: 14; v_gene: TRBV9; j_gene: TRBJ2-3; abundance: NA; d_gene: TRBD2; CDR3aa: CASTSGSRIDTQYF; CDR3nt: TGTGCCAGCACCAGCGGGAGTAGAATAGATACGCAGTATTTT
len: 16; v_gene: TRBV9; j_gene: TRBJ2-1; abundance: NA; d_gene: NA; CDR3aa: CASSVAGRVGKNEQFF; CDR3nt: TGTGCCAGCAGCGTAGCTGGGCGGGTAGGTAAGAATGAGCAGTTCTTC
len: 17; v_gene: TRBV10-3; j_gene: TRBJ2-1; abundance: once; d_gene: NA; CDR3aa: CAISESVEQSSYNEQFF; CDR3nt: TGTGCCATCAGTGAGTCTGTGGAGCAGAGCTCCTACAATGAGCAGTTCTTC
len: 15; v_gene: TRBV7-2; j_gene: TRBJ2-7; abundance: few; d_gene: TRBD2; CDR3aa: CASSPGASGTYEQYF; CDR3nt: TGTGCCAGCAGCCCTGGTGCTAGCGGGACTTACGAGCAGTACTTC
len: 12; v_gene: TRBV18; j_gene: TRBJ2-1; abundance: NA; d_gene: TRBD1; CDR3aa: CASRGQYNEQFF; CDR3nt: TGTGCCAGCAGGGGACAGTACAATGAGCAGTTCTTC
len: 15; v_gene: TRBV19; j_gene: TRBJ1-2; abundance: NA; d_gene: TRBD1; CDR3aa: CASSNLPTGSHGYTF; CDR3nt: TGTGCCAGTAGCAATTTGCCGACAGGGTCGCATGGCTACACCTTC
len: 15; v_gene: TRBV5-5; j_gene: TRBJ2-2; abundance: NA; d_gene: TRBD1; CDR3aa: CASSQRTGITGELFF; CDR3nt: TGTGCCAGCAGTCAGAGGACAGGGATCACCGGGGAGCTGTTTTTT
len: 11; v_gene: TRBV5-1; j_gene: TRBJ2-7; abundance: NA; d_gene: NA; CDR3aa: CASTAGYEQYF; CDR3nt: TGCGCCAGCACTGCAGGCTACGAGCAGTACTTC
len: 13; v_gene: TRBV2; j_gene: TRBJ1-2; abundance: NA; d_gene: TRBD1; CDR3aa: CASRGGQVMGYTF; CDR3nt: TGTGCCAGCAGGGGGGGACAGGTTATGGGCTACACCTTC
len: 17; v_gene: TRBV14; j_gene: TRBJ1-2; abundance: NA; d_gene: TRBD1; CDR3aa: CASSDIAGTGGIYGYTF; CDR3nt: TGTGCCAGCAGCGATATAGCCGGGACAGGTGGCATCTATGGCTACACCTTC
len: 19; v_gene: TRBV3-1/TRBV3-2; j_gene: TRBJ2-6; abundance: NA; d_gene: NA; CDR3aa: CASSQGGRQGLSGANVLTF; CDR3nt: TGTGCCAGCAGCCAAGGGGGGAGACAGGGACTCTCTGGGGCCAACGTCCTGACTTTC
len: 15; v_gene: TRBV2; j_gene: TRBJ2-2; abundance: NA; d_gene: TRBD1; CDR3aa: CASTRDRGNTGELFF; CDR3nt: TGTGCCAGCACCCGGGACAGGGGAAACACCGGGGAGCTGTTTTTT
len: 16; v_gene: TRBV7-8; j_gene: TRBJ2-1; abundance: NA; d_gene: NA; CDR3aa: CASSLESGSPYNEQFF; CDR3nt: TGTGCCAGCAGCTTAGAGTCGGGGAGTCCCTACAATGAGCAGTTCTTC
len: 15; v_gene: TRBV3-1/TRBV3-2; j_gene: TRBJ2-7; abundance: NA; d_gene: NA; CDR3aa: CASSQEWGMTYEQYF; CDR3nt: TGTGCCAGCAGCCAAGAATGGGGCATGACCTACGAGCAGTACTTC
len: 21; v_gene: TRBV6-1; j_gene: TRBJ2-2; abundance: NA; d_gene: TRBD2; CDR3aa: CASSEYVPALGLGSGRGELFF; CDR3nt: TGTGCCAGCAGTGAATACGTCCCAGCACTTGGGTTGGGGAGCGGGAGAGGGGAGCTGTTTTTT
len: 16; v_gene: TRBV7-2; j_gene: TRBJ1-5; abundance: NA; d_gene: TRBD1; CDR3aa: CASSSWTGGSNQPQHF; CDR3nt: TGTGCCAGCAGCTCATGGACAGGTGGTAGCAATCAGCCCCAGCATTTT
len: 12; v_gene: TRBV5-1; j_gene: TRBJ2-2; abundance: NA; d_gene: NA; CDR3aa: CASSYTTGELFF; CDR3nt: TGCGCCAGCAGCTATACAACCGGGGAGCTGTTTTTT
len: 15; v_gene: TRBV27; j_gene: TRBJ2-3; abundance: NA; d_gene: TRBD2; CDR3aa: CASSTTSGGTDTQYF; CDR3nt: TGTGCCAGCAGTACTACTAGCGGGGGCACAGATACGCAGTATTTT
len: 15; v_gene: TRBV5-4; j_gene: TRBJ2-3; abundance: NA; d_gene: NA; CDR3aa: CASSLAWEGTDTQYF; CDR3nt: TGTGCCAGCAGCTTGGCCTGGGAGGGCACAGATACGCAGTATTTT
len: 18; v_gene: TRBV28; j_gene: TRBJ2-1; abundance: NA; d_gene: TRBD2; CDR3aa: CASRLTSGASGGGYEQFF; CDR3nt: TGTGCCAGCAGATTGACTAGCGGGGCCAGCGGGGGAGGCTATGAGCAGTTCTTC
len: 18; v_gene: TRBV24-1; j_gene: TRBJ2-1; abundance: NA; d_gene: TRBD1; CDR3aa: CATSDLSGAGQVNNEQFF; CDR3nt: TGTGCCACCAGTGATTTAAGCGGTGCTGGACAGGTTAACAATGAGCAGTTCTTC
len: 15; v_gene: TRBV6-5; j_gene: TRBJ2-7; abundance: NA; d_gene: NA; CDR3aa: CANLEKRYDSYEQYF; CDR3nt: TGTGCCAACCTGGAGAAAAGATATGACTCCTACGAGCAGTACTTC
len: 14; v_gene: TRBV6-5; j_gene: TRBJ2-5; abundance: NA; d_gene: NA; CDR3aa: CASSSGQGMETQYF; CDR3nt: TGTGCCAGCAGTAGCGGTCAGGGGATGGAGACCCAGTACTTC
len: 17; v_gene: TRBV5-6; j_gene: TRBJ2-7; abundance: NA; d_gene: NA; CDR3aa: CASSSRSAFYRAYEQYF; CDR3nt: TGTGCCAGCAGCTCCCGATCGGCCTTCTACAGGGCCTACGAGCAGTACTTC
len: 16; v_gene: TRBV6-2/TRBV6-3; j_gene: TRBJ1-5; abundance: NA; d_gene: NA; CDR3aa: CASSTRRGGGNQPQHF; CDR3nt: TGTGCCAGCAGTACCCGGAGAGGGGGAGGCAATCAGCCCCAGCATTTT
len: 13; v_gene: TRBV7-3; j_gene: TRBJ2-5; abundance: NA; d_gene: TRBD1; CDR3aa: CASSLGQGKTQYF; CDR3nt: TGTGCCAGCAGCTTAGGACAGGGAAAGACCCAGTACTTC
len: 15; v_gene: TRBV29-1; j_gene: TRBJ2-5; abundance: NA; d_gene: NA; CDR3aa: CSVEDWGREPETQYF; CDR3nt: TGCAGCGTTGAAGATTGGGGCCGCGAACCGGAGACCCAGTACTTC
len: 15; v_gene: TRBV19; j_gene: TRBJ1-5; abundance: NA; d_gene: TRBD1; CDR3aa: CASSIMGQGTQPQHF; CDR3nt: TGTGCCAGTAGTATCATGGGACAGGGGACTCAGCCCCAGCATTTT
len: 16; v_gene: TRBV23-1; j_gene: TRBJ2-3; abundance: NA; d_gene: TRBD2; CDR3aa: CASSQGGFGFTDTQYF; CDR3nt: TGCGCCAGCAGTCAGGGGGGGTTCGGTTTCACAGATACGCAGTATTTT
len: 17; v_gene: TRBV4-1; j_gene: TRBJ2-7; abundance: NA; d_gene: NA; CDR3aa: CASSQIWGAGASYEQYF; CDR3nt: TGCGCCAGCAGCCAGATCTGGGGGGCGGGGGCCTCCTACGAGCAGTACTTC
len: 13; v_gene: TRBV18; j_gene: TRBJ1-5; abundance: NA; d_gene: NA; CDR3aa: CASSPMSDQPQHF; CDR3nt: TGTGCCAGCTCACCAATGTCGGATCAGCCCCAGCATTTT